The entry that follows covers one T cell receptor beta chain sequence. These data come from a study of cytomegalovirus exposure and HLA in healthy donors. 60 Vbeta and 13 Jbeta primers were used in PCR. Measured with immunoSEQ multiplex PCR; TCRdb has only the in-frame clones, and not every one. The table for this sample gives about 130,000 clones. Germline CDR1 and CDR2: SGHDN and FVKESK. There are 14 residues in the CDR3. Trimming left V 10 bases short and J 6 bases short, with 19 bases between. Specimen: PBMCs. The rearrangement links TRBV14 to TRBJ2-1; the D gene is possibly TRBD2 (5 bases). This receptor was identified in a man aged 30-40 years in good health and CMV-seronegative. CDR3 coding DNA: TGTGCCACGGCGTCTAGCCATCGAGCCAATGAGCAGTTCTTC. Translated, it gives CATASSHRANEQFF.